These 32 T cell receptor beta chains were all obtained from the same sample, sequenced in a study of blood T cell repertoires in COVID-19. TCRdb's table, derived via immunoSEQ multiplex PCR, lists solely in-frame clones and lacks some. The sample lists some 50,000 clones, approximately 88% occurring once. What was sequenced was peripheral blood. The receptors were sampled from a man in his sixties or seventies with acute or convalescent COVID-19.

J is TRBJ2-5 and V is TRBV7-2, with TRBD1 identical over 9 bases. The germline V gene has CDR1 SGHTA and CDR2 FQGNSA. Trimming removed 5 bases from V and 1 base from J; junction bases left unmatched: 8. The CDR3 has 16 amino acids. The CDR3 nucleotides are TGTGCCAGCAGCCTACGGACAGGGGTTCCCCAAGAGACCCAGTACTTC. Amino acids: CASSLRTGVPQETQYF.

The rearrangement uses TRBV4-1 and TRBJ2-3; tentatively, D is TRBD1 (5 bases). From germline, CDR1 is MGHRA and CDR2 YSYEKL. The germline V and J ends were trimmed by 0 bases and 4 bases, with 20 bases remaining between them. CDR3 length: 18 residues. The CDR3 spells CASSQDLRQGGGPDTQYF. The CDR3 DNA follows: TGCGCCAGCAGCCAAGATCTGAGGCAGGGTGGTGGGCCAGATACGCAGTATTTT.

The chain uses TRBV29-1 and TRBJ1-2, with D perhaps TRBD1 (5 bases). Trimming took off 6 bases at V and 4 bases at J, with 18 bases between the two ends. This CDR3 region has 14 residues. Germline CDR1 reads SQVTM; CDR2 reads ANQGSEA. In DNA form, the CDR3 reads TGCAGCGTGGCGAAGGCAGGGCTTTTCTATGGCTACACCTTC. This gives the protein CSVAKAGLFYGYTF.

In this sample, this clone turned up once. The gene calls are TRBV7-2 and TRBJ2-3; TRBD2 agrees at 8 bases. This CDR3 is 15 amino acids long. The V segment lost 4 bases and the J segment 0 bases; nucleotides outside the gene matches: 3. CDR1 is SGHTA and CDR2 is FQGNSA in the germline V gene. In nucleotides, the CDR3 is TGTGCCAGCAGCTCCGGGGGGGCGAGCACAGATACGCAGTATTTT. Translated, it gives CASSSGGASTDTQYF. The full variable domain, completed using reference TRBV7-2 and TRBJ2-3, is GAGVSQSPSNKVTEKGKDVELRCDPISGHTALYWYRQSLGQGLEFLIYFQGNSAPDKSGLPSDRFSAERTGGSVSTLTIQRTQQEDSAVYLCASSSGGASTDTQYFGPGTRLTVL.

Details on this clone: The DNA is left out, because the CDR3 cannot be placed on it with certainty; the CDR3 is given as TCRdb lists it. The chain has TRBV12-3 or TRBV12-4 and TRBJ2-2; the table's D call TRBD2 went unverified against the DNA. The CDR3 spans 13 amino acids, including both terminal residues. The chain's CDR3 is CASSSSGTGELFF.

V is TRBV2 and J is TRBJ1-4; D unresolved. This CDR3 contains 14 residues. The germline V and J ends were trimmed by 6 bases and 10 bases, with 18 bases remaining between them. Looked up from germline, CDR1 is SNHLY and CDR2 is FYNNEI. The CDR3 is CASRMDGVIGKLFF. The CDR3 DNA is TGTGCCAGCAGGATGGACGGGGTAATTGGAAAACTGTTTTTT.

The V and J genes are TRBV28 and TRBJ1-6; tentative D call: TRBD1 (5 bases). V shed 2 bases and J shed 8 bases, with 10 bases lying between them. The CDR3 spans 14 residues. Germline CDR1 reads MDHEN; CDR2 reads SYDVKM. The CDR3 sequence: CASSLLPQDSPLHF. Written as DNA, the CDR3 is TGTGCCAGCAGTTTACTACCACAGGATTCACCCCTCCACTTT. The variable domain in full, completed from reference TRBV28 and TRBJ1-6, reads DVKVTQSSRYLVKRTGEKVFLECVQDMDHENMFWYRQDPGLGLRLIYFSYDVKMKEKGDIPEGYSVSREKKERFSLILESASTNQTSMYLCASSLLPQDSPLHFGNGTRLTVT.

This chain uses TRBV19 with TRBJ1-1; D unresolved. CDR3 size: 14 residues. Germline V gene lookup returns CDR1 LNHDA and CDR2 SQIVND (reference sequence). Trimming cost V 4 bases and J 4 bases, with 13 bases left between them. This CDR3 reads CASSKGAGSTEAFF. In DNA form, the CDR3 reads TGTGCCAGTAGTAAAGGAGCCGGGAGCACTGAAGCTTTCTTT.

V and J are TRBV3-1 (or the pseudogene TRBV3-2) and TRBJ1-1; D not certain. The CDR3 covers 14 residues. V lost 3 bases, J lost 1 base, and 9 bases lay in between. Germline CDR1 and CDR2: LGHDT and YNNKEL (reference sequence). The DNA of the CDR3 is TGTGCCAGCAGCCAGGATACAGCGAACACTGAAGCTTTCTTT. The encoded protein is CASSQDTANTEAFF.

The rearrangement joins TRBV6-1 to TRBJ1-2; 8 bases are shared with TRBD1. This CDR3 has 14 residues. The ends lost 0 bases at V and 8 bases at J; junction bases unmatched: 5. Germline V lookup: CDR1 MNHNS, CDR2 SASEGT. In DNA, the CDR3 is TGTGCCAGCAGTGAAGCGGGACAGGACTCAGGCTACACCTTC. It yields the protein CASSEAGQDSGYTF.

The chain carries TRBV6-5 and TRBJ2-2, with 8 bases that match TRBD1. The CDR3 has 14 residues. Trimming took 7 bases from V and 0 from J; bases not matched to a gene: 1. Germline CDR1 is MNHEY and CDR2 is SVGAGI. The CDR3 DNA reads TGTGCCAGCAAGGACAGGGCGAACACCGGGGAGCTGTTTTTT. Its translation is CASKDRANTGELFF.

This chain connects TRBV25-1 to TRBJ1-5, with D uncertain. V was shortened by 0 bases and J by 7 bases, with 10 bases between the two germline ends. The germline gives CDR1 MGHDK, CDR2 SYGVNS. This CDR3 region has 14 residues. In DNA form, the CDR3 reads TGTGCCAGCAGTGAATACAGGCAGAACCAGCCCCAGCATTTT. Translating it yields CASSEYRQNQPQHF.

V usage is TRBV7-9 and J usage is TRBJ1-1; tentative D call: TRBD1 (5 bases). The CDR3 is 12 amino acids. Germline-derived CDR1 and CDR2 are SEHNR and FQNEAQ (reference sequence). The CDR3 reads CAVGAENTEAFF. The CDR3 region has the DNA TGTGCAGTAGGGGCGGAAAACACTGAAGCTTTCTTT.

The chain uses TRBV7-9 and TRBJ1-1; maybe TRBD1 (5 bases). The CDR3 loop spans 14 amino acids. V shed 5 bases and J shed 4 bases, with 14 bases lying between them. The germline V gene has CDR1 SEHNR and CDR2 FQNEAQ (reference sequence). The CDR3 spells CASSPGAGGTEAFF. The CDR3 DNA follows: TGTGCCAGCAGCCCCGGTGCGGGGGGCACTGAAGCTTTCTTT.

The rearrangement uses TRBV6-1 and TRBJ2-5; the match to TRBD2 covers 8 bases. V was pared by 1 base and J by 5 bases, with 9 bases of the junction left unmatched. Germline CDR1 is MNHNS and CDR2 is SASEGT. The CDR3 runs to 16 residues. In DNA form, the CDR3 reads TGTGCCAGCAGTGAAGAAGTTAGCGGGGAGTGGGAGACCCAGTACTTC. Translation: CASSEEVSGEWETQYF.

The chain combines TRBV29-1 with TRBJ2-1, with no clear D. V lost 2 bases and J 5 bases, leaving 10 bases between the germline ends. The CDR3 runs to 13 residues. Per the germline V gene, CDR1 is SQVTM and CDR2 is ANQGSEA. The CDR3 region has the DNA TGCAGCGTTGAAAGGTGGCAGGACAATGAGCAGTTCTTC. Translating gives CSVERWQDNEQFF.

V usage is TRBV5-1 and J usage is TRBJ1-6; D is perhaps TRBD1 (6 bases). Germline CDR1 reads SGHRS; CDR2 reads YFSETQ. This CDR3 contains 15 residues. V was clipped by 4 bases and J by 7 bases, with 15 bases between them. Here the CDR3 reads CASSGTQGGNSPLHF. For the CDR3, the DNA is TGCGCCAGCAGCGGGACACAGGGAGGGAATTCACCCCTCCACTTT.

This clone was counted a single time. The V and J genes are TRBV7-6 and TRBJ1-6; 9 nucleotides line up with TRBD1. This CDR3 has 14 amino acids. The germline gives CDR1 SGHVS, CDR2 FNYEAQ. V was pared by 5 bases and J by 5 bases, with 1 base of the junction left unmatched. For the CDR3, the DNA is TGTGCCAGCAGCCGACAGGGGGATAATTCACCCCTCCACTTT. Protein product: CASSRQGDNSPLHF. The full variable domain, its missing parts supplied by reference TRBV7-6 and TRBJ1-6, is GAGVSQSPRYKVTKRGQDVALRCDPISGHVSLYWYRQALGQGPEFLTYFNYEAQQDKSGLPNDRFSAERPEGSISTLTIQRTEQRDSAMYRCASSRQGDNSPLHFGNGTRLTVT.

The chain couples TRBV6-6 to TRBJ1-2, with D hard to call. V lost 0 bases to trimming and J lost 6 bases, with 8 bases between them. The germline CDR1 and CDR2 sequences are MNHNY and SVGAGI (reference sequence). The CDR3 loop spans 13 amino acids. CDR3 DNA sequence: TGTGCCAGCAGTTACTCGGTTCGGGATGGCTACACCTTC. This sequence encodes CASSYSVRDGYTF.

The CDR3 region is CASSEVSTGQREQYF. The CDR3, as DNA: TGTGCCAGCAGTGAGGTATCGACAGGGCAGAGGGAGCAGTACTTC. The chain links TRBV2 to TRBJ2-7; 7 positions match TRBD1. Germline V CDR1 and CDR2: SNHLY, FYNNEI. V gave up 3 bases and J gave up 7 bases; unmatched junction bases: 12. This CDR3 is built from 15 residues.

The chain couples TRBV30 to TRBJ1-1; no clear D. The CDR3 is 13 amino acids. CDR1 is GTSNPN, CDR2 SVGIG, per germline (reference sequence). The V gene lost 5 bases and the J gene lost 1 base, with 11 bases spanning the gap. In DNA form, the CDR3 reads TGTGCCTGGGCTAGAAATACGAACACTGAAGCTTTCTTT. Translated: CAWARNTNTEAFF.

The chain uses TRBV5-5 and TRBJ1-3, with a tentative D call TRBD1 (6 bases). CDR1 is SGHKS and CDR2 is YYEKEE in the germline V gene (reference sequence). CDR3 length: 17 residues. The V gene lost 0 bases and the J gene lost 4 bases, with 17 bases spanning the gap. CDR3 bases: TGTGCCAGCAGCTTGGCCATCGTACAGGGCAGAGGAAACACCATATATTTT. Translated, it gives CASSLAIVQGRGNTIYF. The full variable domain, in which reference TRBV5-5 and TRBJ1-3 provide the parts outside the CDR3, is DAGVTQSPTHLIKTRGQQVTLRCSPISGHKSVSWYQQVLGQGPQFIFQYYEKEERGRGNFPDRFSARQFPNYSSELNVNALLLGDSALYLCASSLAIVQGRGNTIYFGEGSWLTVV.

The J gene is TRBJ2-7, the V gene TRBV2, with TRBD1 matching over 7 bases. In germline, CDR1 is SNHLY, CDR2 FYNNEI. V was pared by 4 bases and J by 4 bases, with 7 bases of the junction left unmatched. This CDR3 comprises 14 residues. The CDR3 region has the DNA TGTGCCAGCAGTGTCTGGGACAGTTCATACGAGCAGTACTTC. It specifies CASSVWDSSYEQYF.

The rearrangement uses TRBV10-3 and TRBJ2-1, with a tentative D call TRBD1 (6 bases). This CDR3 has 15 residues. Germline V gene sequence: CDR1 ENHRY, CDR2 SYGVKD. The V end lost 2 bases, the J end lost 1 base, and 9 bases lay between the germline ends. Written as DNA, the CDR3 is TGTGCCATCAGTGAGGAAGGGGGATCCTACAATGAGCAGTTCTTC. Translating gives CAISEEGGSYNEQFF.

The V and J genes are TRBV4-2 and TRBJ2-1; D is unclear. The germline V gene encodes CDR1 LGHNA and CDR2 YNFKEQ. Trimming cost V 0 bases and J 3 bases, with 3 bases left between them. The CDR3 runs 13 residues. For the CDR3, the DNA is TGTGCCAGCAGCCAAGACGGCTACAATGAGCAGTTCTTC. This sequence encodes CASSQDGYNEQFF.

This chain links TRBV2 with TRBJ1-4; D not certain. CDR1 and CDR2 (germline): SNHLY, FYNNEI. The CDR3 spans 13 residues. V was pared by 7 bases and J by 6 bases, with 12 bases between. The CDR3: CASNTAKDEKLFF. CDR3 DNA: TGTGCCAGCAATACTGCAAAAGATGAAAAACTGTTTTTT.

As for this clone: Mismatch with germline at one junction end may stem from a read error. The V call is TRBV25-1, the J call TRBJ2-5, with D tentatively TRBD2 (6 bases). The germline CDR1 and CDR2 sequences are MGHDK and SYGVNS. The CDR3 spans 16 residues. CDR3 in DNA: TGTGCCAGCAGTCCTCACCGGGACTCCGACCAGGAGACCCAGTACTTC. As protein: CASSPHRDSDQETQYF. Using reference TRBV25-1 and TRBJ2-5 for the parts outside the CDR3, the full variable domain is EADIYQTPRYLVIGTGKKITLECSQTMGHDKMYWYQQDPGMELHLIHYSYGVNSTEKGDLSSESTVSRIRTEHFPLTLESARPSHTSQYLCASSPHRDSDQETQYFGPGTRLLVL.

This chain connects TRBV2 to TRBJ2-1, with a possible D match to TRBD2 (6 bases). This CDR3 comprises 15 residues. V was trimmed by 6 bases and J by 0 bases, leaving 12 bases between them. Germline CDR1 reads SNHLY; CDR2 reads FYNNEI. Here the CDR3 reads CASSLLASSYNEQFF. The DNA for the CDR3 is TGTGCCAGCAGCCTCCTAGCGAGCTCCTACAATGAGCAGTTCTTC.

CDR3 sequence reads: CASSLATGDKQYF. The CDR3 nucleotides are TGTGCCAGCAGCTTAGCGACCGGGGACAAGCAGTACTTC. The V gene is TRBV7-2, the J gene TRBJ2-7; the D gene is possibly TRBD1 (6 bases). With 0 bases removed from V and 8 bases from J, the gap between germline ends came to 11 bases. CDR3 length equals 13 residues. Germline V gene lookup returns CDR1 SGHTA and CDR2 FQGNSA.

V gene TRBV28 combines with J gene TRBJ1-3; tentatively, D is TRBD1 (5 bases). The CDR3 length is 16 residues. V lost 4 bases and J 4 bases, leaving 17 bases between the germline ends. The V gene's germline CDR1 is MDHEN and CDR2 SYDVKM. Here the CDR3 DNA reads TGTGCCAGCAGTTCAACCCCAGGGTCTCGAGGAAACACCATATATTTT. It encodes CASSSTPGSRGNTIYF.

V usage is TRBV18 and J usage is TRBJ1-2; D gene ambiguous. Trimming removed 3 bases from V and 7 bases from J, with 9 bases in between. This CDR3 is built from 12 residues. Per the germline V gene, CDR1 is KGHSH and CDR2 is LQKENI. This CDR3 is CASSPRGGGYTF. DNA of the CDR3: TGTGCCAGCTCACCCCGGGGTGGTGGCTACACCTTC.

The CDR3 spells CAISETDRGLYEQYF. The CDR3 DNA follows: TGTGCCATCAGTGAGACCGACAGGGGGCTCTACGAGCAGTACTTC. J is TRBJ2-7 and V is TRBV10-3; TRBD1 agrees at 10 bases. J lost 3 bases, V lost 2 bases, and 4 bases had no gene match. The CDR3 is 15 residues long. CDR1 is ENHRY, CDR2 SYGVKD, per germline.